This T cell receptor (beta chain) was retrieved from a study of cytomegalovirus exposure and HLA in healthy donors (TCRdb year 2017). About the investigation overall: According to an earlier analysis of 587 of the donors, about 179 million T cells yielded roughly 100 million unique TCR beta sequences and around 280 Gb of sequence data. A later analysis re-analyzed previously published TCR beta repertoires from 600 to 850 donors and added high-resolution HLA genotyping to study TCR occurrence patterns. To decide whether each TCR beta V gene segment behaved as functional or pseudogenic, an earlier analysis of approximately 590 of the donors relied on high-throughput TCR beta sequencing. An early release that covered more than 550 HLA-typed donors contained around 330 gigabases of sequencing data and tens of millions of unique TCR sequences. Donor age, sex, ethnicity and CMV serostatus were collected together with the repertoire data. Among some 400 genotyped donors of the cohort, an average of around 220,000 unique TCR beta nucleotide sequences was sequenced per donor, of which roughly 17% were non-productive. The number of donors typed differed by locus, with roughly 629-640 for A, B, C, DRB1 and DQB1, more than 500 for DQA1, 600 to 610 for DPA1, and around 460 for DPB1. HLA typing included class I and class II loci at four-digit resolution. Five DR-DQ haplotypes were treated as single units for association and clustering because of strong linkage in the cohort. A separate validation cohort of 100 to 150 different subjects was used in addition to the roughly 620-subject first cohort. Of the roughly 390 genotyped donors, approximately 80% fell in the genetic ancestry cluster associated with self-reported Caucasian donors. Rather than using new phenotypic data, the later analysis identified candidate immune exposures from TCR beta sequences and from how often those sequences occurred across donors. The study combined high-throughput TCR immunosequencing, statistical association of individual TCRs with disease status, and machine learning to predict cytomegalovirus infection status. The study was designed to test whether signatures of past pathogen exposure could be identified by cataloging public T cell receptors. A later genetic analysis took genome-wide SNP genotypes for about three fifths of the 666 donors and used that subset as a discovery cohort. The T cell repertoires of several hundred subjects were profiled by immunosequencing and related to cytomegalovirus serostatus. Every discovery cohort repertoire had been produced on one sequencing platform.

According to the germline V gene, CDR1 reads SGHRS and CDR2 reads YFSETQ. The CDR3 starts with the cysteine, ends with the phenylalanine, and has 12 residues. The kept DNA is CDR3 alone, 36 bases in frame from the first base. V and J are truncated by 2 bases and 4 bases respectively, leaving an intervening sequence of 7 bases. Details on this clone: Its antigen has not been determined. No per-base quality is available; no much larger clone lies one base away.

Receptor libraries were prepared by the immunoSEQ multiplex PCR assay. For the multiplex PCR, a mixture combining 60 forward primers for TCR Vbeta segments and 13 reverse primers for TCR Jbeta segments was used. The CDR3 region of rearranged TCR beta genes was amplified from genomic DNA by a multiplex PCR assay. The amplified TCR beta libraries were sequenced on the Illumina HiSeq System as 87-base-pair reads. Concerning the study's data processing: In a later analysis, tens of millions of unique TCR beta chains were counted across the approximately 670 repertoires, and roughly 10 million of these chains were shared by at least two donors. To remove PCR and sequencing errors, raw reads were error-corrected and collapsed into unique sequences using a nearest-neighbor algorithm that merged closely related sequences. To assign V, D and J gene segments, CDR3 sequences were aligned to IMGT reference sequences. For a sequence to be retained, a match of at least six nucleotides to both a V gene segment and a J gene segment was required. A rearrangement counted as productive if the CDR3 had no stop codons and remained in frame with V and J, and every other rearrangement counted as non-productive. Following IMGT convention, CDR3 was defined as the stretch from the second conserved V-encoded cysteine to the conserved J-encoded phenylalanine. In an earlier analysis of approximately 500 of the donors, sequences lacking an unambiguous match to a single V gene segment were excluded. In an earlier analysis of 587 of the donors, V segments were called functional above 56.7% productive rearrangements and were called segregating when the between-donor standard deviation exceeded 5%. A statistical classification framework was developed to diagnose cytomegalovirus status using the catalog of TCR beta chain sequences. V and J gene assignment, in a later analysis, came from comparing TCR nucleotide sequences with IMGT/GENE-DB human TR gene sequences. In a later analysis, CDR3 sequences and most-parsimonious VDJ recombination scenarios were assigned using the TCRdist pipeline. A later analysis defined each TCR beta chain by its CDR3 amino acid sequence plus V-gene family, and excluded reads lacking a unique V-gene family. To address suspected cross-contamination and a sequencing artifact, a later analysis removed approximately 590 highly shared, low-generation-probability nucleotide sequences. For each public chain, a later analysis derived a clonal expansion index from normalized ranks of inferred template counts within each repertoire. In a later analysis, generation probabilities were computed with a VDJ recombination model fitted to out-of-frame rearrangements, and the resulting probabilities were checked against IGoR. In a later analysis, TCR-TCR, TCR-HLA and TCR-CMV co-occurrence was scored with hypergeometric tests, and a repertoire-size bias correction was applied to TCR pairs. False discovery rates were estimated in a later analysis by permuting HLA or CMV assignments 20 times. A later analysis grouped co-occurring TCRs with DBSCAN, adding TCRdist sequence similarity when clustering within HLA-allele-positive subsets. Repertoires with fewer than 30,000 or more than 120,000 public chains, plus five repertoires with anomalous nucleotide sharing, were excluded from co-occurrence clustering. This is the immuneACCESS table as TCRdb keeps it, with only in-frame sequences that have V and J called. A part of the clones is gone; compared with another copy, unresolved V genes explain less than half, and the rest is unexplained. The DNA was the basis for D and trimming; V, J and clone size are from that table. The sample records 45,000 to 60,000 clones, about three quarters of which are singletons. The top ten constitute more than 7% of the sample.

In total, roughly 670 healthy bone marrow donors made up the cohort. At the time of sampling, all cohort members were nominally healthy, though unrecorded immune exposures were likely present. The donor tested CMV seropositive and was one of the 289 seropositive cohort members. Each donor provided a peripheral blood sample, and peripheral blood mononuclear cells were used for TCR beta sequencing. The Qiagen DNeasy Blood Extraction Kit was used to extract genomic DNA from the blood cell samples. Here is what the overall study found, with its caveats: A later analysis reported that several top co-occurrence clusters appeared linked to parvovirus B19, influenza, CMV and Epstein-Barr virus. Immune exposure information for the cohort was limited to CMV serostatus. The classifier was reported to diagnose cytomegalovirus status with high specificity and sensitivity in both the original and validation cohorts. Because some donors lacked HLA typing at each locus, the association tests relied only on the typed subset. A later analysis found that HLA-associated TCR beta chains were more clonally expanded and had lower generation probabilities than equally common non-associated chains. A few of the identified cytomegalovirus-associated TCR beta chains were confirmed in vitro to be specific for cytomegalovirus antigens. Correlated functional status among segregating V segments might reflect linkage disequilibrium, but an unknown experimental factor could not be ruled out. A cluster of highly shared sequence variants was judged likely to be a technical artifact of the sequencing pipeline. Because the 87-base-pair reads could not distinguish some IMGT-functional V segments, including TRBV6-2 and TRBV6-3, those segments were excluded. In a later genetic analysis, fewer N-insertions in productive TCRs were reported among donors in an Asian-associated ancestry cluster than the approximately 710-donor mean. When HLA alleles, especially DR and DQ, strongly co-occurred, TCR associations were difficult to assign to individual alleles. A later analysis associated about 16,000 TCR beta sequences with specific HLA alleles at a false discovery rate of 0.05. Across donors, most TCR sequences were observed very rarely, whereas some public TCRs were present in many individuals. V-gene and J-gene trimming of TCR beta chains was associated with a missense DCLRE1C variant in a later genetic analysis, and the association was replicated in an independent cohort. Roughly 15 rarely observed V segments, including chromosome 9 orphons, were excluded from the earlier analysis of about 600 of the donors because counts were too low. The cohort was sequenced for TCR beta chains only, and without alpha or paired-chain data the features that could be detected were limited. A further reported finding was that TCR beta sequences accurately predicted the HLA-A and HLA-B alleles for most subjects in the first cohort. Presence/absence analyses assumed roughly uniform sequencing depth across donors, an assumption that may not hold. A later analysis found that most CMV-associated TCR beta chains appeared HLA-restricted, with HLA associations seemingly driven largely by CMV exposure. An earlier analysis of approximately 590 of the donors showed that most TCR beta V segments appeared in productive rearrangements either about 90% or about 30% of the time, which broadly matched IMGT annotations. A total of about 150 TCR beta chains were listed by the study as associated with cytomegalovirus. According to the authors, the approach could potentially be generalized to other disease states and immunological phenotypes. In a later analysis, TCR association rates were found to vary across HLA loci, with the most associated TCRs seen for DRB1 alleles and the fewest for HLA-C alleles.

Here the chain combines TRBV5-1 and TRBJ2-7; no D gene is confidently identified. The sequencing input was PBMCs. This sequence originates from a man aged 25 to 45 in good health and CMV-seropositive. For the CDR3, the sequence is CASSLSQYEQYF. At the DNA level, the sequence is TGCGCCAGCAGCTTATCCCAATACGAGCAGTACTTC.